Following are 3 T cell receptor beta chains from one sample sequenced in a study of blood T cell repertoires in COVID-19. The data were produced by immunoSEQ multiplex PCR, yet TCRdb's version contains in-frame clones alone and is incomplete. The sample includes about 93,000 clones, 90% of them seen just once. Material: peripheral blood. These TCRs come from a human donor with active COVID-19. The donor label of this sample is uncertain.

The chain joins TRBV7-2 to TRBJ2-3; possible D gene TRBD2, 5 bases. V was cut by 4 bases and J by 2 bases, with 10 bases left in between. This CDR3 has 14 residues. CDR1 SGHTA and CDR2 FQGNSA come from the germline V gene. CDR3 residues: CASSSARATDTQYF. Here the CDR3 DNA reads TGTGCCAGCAGCTCGGCGAGGGCCACAGATACGCAGTATTTT.

The CDR3 region has the DNA TGTGCCAGCAGTTATGCAGGGCCCTCCTACGAGCAGTACTTC. It yields the protein CASSYAGPSYEQYF. The chain employs TRBV6-5 and TRBJ2-7, with D possibly matching TRBD1 (5 bases). From germline, CDR1 is MNHEY and CDR2 SVGAGI. The CDR3 is 14 residues long. The V and J ends lost 3 bases and 0 bases respectively, with 9 bases between them.

The genes are TRBV18 and TRBJ2-7; 9 nucleotides line up with TRBD1. Germline V gives CDR1 KGHSH, CDR2 LQKENI. The CDR3 totals 14 residues. Trimming cost V 2 bases and J 2 bases; bases outside gene matches: 1. CDR3 amino acids: CASSPGTGPYEQYF. CDR3 bases: TGTGCCAGCTCACCAGGGACAGGGCCCTACGAGCAGTACTTC.